A selection of T cell receptor beta chains follows, all from one sample in a study of T cells in Graves' hyperthyroidism and ophthalmopathy. MiXCR, run by TCRdb on the multiplex PCR reads, gives a single entry per CDR3 protein. The data show more than 350,000 distinct CDR3 sequences, roughly 15% seen once. The specimen was blood. These receptors came from a woman aged 55-70 years with Graves' ophthalmopathy. Each CDR3 is given with its conserved first and last residue. Fields, in order: V gene, J gene, D gene, clone size, CDR3 DNA, CDR3 protein. The D gene is left open where the match is weak. Clone sizes are given selectively: once, few, many, or a class where the clone is expanded.

>TRBV12-3/TRBV12-4|TRBJ2-3|NA|few
TGTGCCAGCAGTTTATCCGTTAGCGAGTCCGTGGCGGATACGCAGTATTTT
CASSLSVSESVADTQYF
>TRBV5-5|TRBJ1-1|TRBD1|NA
TGTGCCAGCAGCGAGGGACAGGGGTTAACTGAAGCTTTCTTT
CASSEGQGLTEAFF
>TRBV7-9|TRBJ2-7|NA|NA
TGTGCCAGCAGCGCCCTTGGGGCAGGGAGCTCCTACGAGCAGTACTTC
CASSALGAGSSYEQYF
>TRBV28|TRBJ2-3|NA|many
TGTGCCAGCAATTTACAGGGAGGGCCAGATACGCAGTATTTT
CASNLQGGPDTQYF
>TRBV28|TRBJ2-1|TRBD2|many
TGTGCCAGCAAATTAAATAGCGGGAGGGCTTATGAGCAGTTCTTC
CASKLNSGRAYEQFF
>TRBV14|TRBJ2-2|TRBD2|few
TGTGCCAGCAGTGTCCGACTAGCGCCCACCGGGGAGCTGTTTTTT
CASSVRLAPTGELFF
>TRBV5-1|TRBJ2-7|NA|NA
TGCGCCAGCAGCTTGGTTCTAGGTGGCTACGAGCAGTACTTC
CASSLVLGGYEQYF
>TRBV6-1|TRBJ2-2|TRBD1|NA
TGTGCCAGCAGTGCACAGGACAGGGTGGCCGGGGAGCTGTTTTTT
CASSAQDRVAGELFF
>TRBV2|TRBJ2-5|NA|few
TGTGCCAGCGCGGGGTCTGGGGAGACCCAGTACTTC
CASAGSGETQYF
>TRBV7-2|TRBJ2-1|TRBD2|many
TGTGCCAGCAGCCTAACTAGCGGGAGGTACAATGAGCAGTTCTTC
CASSLTSGRYNEQFF
>TRBV11-1|TRBJ2-5|TRBD2|many
TGTGCCAGCAGCCGGAGACTAGCGGGACAAGGGGAGACCCAGTACTTC
CASSRRLAGQGETQYF
>TRBV7-2|TRBJ2-4|TRBD1|few
TGTGCCAGCAGCTTAGGGGGACAGAACATTCAGTACTTC
CASSLGGQNIQYF
>TRBV3-1|TRBJ2-1|TRBD2|many
TGTGCCAGCAGCCAAAATCCTAGCGGCAATGAGCAGTTCTTC
CASSQNPSGNEQFF
>TRBV5-1|TRBJ2-3|TRBD2|NA
TGCGCCAGCAGCTTGTGGAGGGGAGGGCCAGATACGCAGTATTTT
CASSLWRGGPDTQYF
>TRBV28|TRBJ2-5|NA|many
TGTGCCAGCAGTCCGCCGTGGAATGAAGAGACCCAGTACTTC
CASSPPWNEETQYF
>TRBV10-3|TRBJ1-1|NA|NA
TGTGCCATCAGTGATTGGAGGGTAAGGGTGTCTGAAGCTTTCTTT
CAISDWRVRVSEAFF
>TRBV11-2|TRBJ2-1|TRBD2|many
TGTGCCAGCAGCTCACCCGGGACTAACAATGAGCAGTTCTTC
CASSSPGTNNEQFF
>TRBV20-1|TRBJ1-1|NA|many
TGCAGTGCTAGAGGAGGGACATTTGAAGCTTTCTTT
CSARGGTFEAFF
>TRBV5-6|TRBJ2-7|TRBD2|many
TGTGCCAGCAGCTCCTTTAGCGGGAGTTTCTCCTACGAGCAGTACTTC
CASSSFSGSFSYEQYF
>TRBV11-2|TRBJ2-1|TRBD2|many
TGTGCCAGCACCACCGTAGGGCTAGCGGGAAGTACTGAGCAGTTCTTC
CASTTVGLAGSTEQFF
>TRBV30|TRBJ1-5|NA|many
TGTGCCTGGAGTGGTGGGGATCAGCCCCAGCATTTT
CAWSGGDQPQHF
>TRBV7-9|TRBJ1-1|NA|many
TGTGCCAGCAGCTTAAGCCGGGGATGGACTGAAGCTTTCTTT
CASSLSRGWTEAFF
>TRBV10-3|TRBJ1-1|NA|many
TGTGCCATCAGTGAGGGACCCAAGAACACTGAAGCTTTCTTT
CAISEGPKNTEAFF
>TRBV24-1|TRBJ2-3|TRBD2|many
TGTGCCACCAGTGTGGGTAGCGGGAGATCAGATACGCAGTATTTT
CATSVGSGRSDTQYF
>TRBV12-3/TRBV12-4|TRBJ2-1|TRBD2|NA
TGTGCCAGCAGTTTCCGTCTAGCGGGAGAAGACAATGAGCAGTTCTTC
CASSFRLAGEDNEQFF
>TRBV19|TRBJ1-1|NA|few
TGTGCCACCAAAAACCAAGCAGACGCCACTGAAGCTTTCTTT
CATKNQADATEAFF
>TRBV28|TRBJ2-7|NA|many
TGTGCCAGCAGTTCACCAGCAGGGGCTCGCTACGAGCAGTACTTC
CASSSPAGARYEQYF
>TRBV14|TRBJ2-5|TRBD2|many
TGTGCCAGCAGCCAAGGGACTAGCGGGAGAAGGGAGACCCAGTACTTC
CASSQGTSGRRETQYF
>TRBV19|TRBJ2-7|TRBD1|NA
TGTGCCAGCCGGGACAGGGTTTCTTACGAGCAGTACTTC
CASRDRVSYEQYF
>TRBV30|TRBJ2-2|NA|many
TGTGCCTGGAGTGTAGGGGGGAGTGGCACCGGGGAGCTGTTTTTT
CAWSVGGSGTGELFF
>TRBV6-1|TRBJ2-5|NA|few
TGTGCCAGCAGTCGGGGGATGGGGGAGACCCAGTACTTC
CASSRGMGETQYF
>TRBV15|TRBJ2-2|NA|NA
TGTGCCACCAGCAGAGAAGGTTTTGGCGACACCGGGGAGCTGTTTTTT
CATSREGFGDTGELFF
>TRBV7-3|TRBJ2-4|TRBD2|NA
TGTGCCAGCAGCTTAGATCGGCGGGAGCTCCTGGGAGCCAAAAACATTCAGTACTTC
CASSLDRRELLGAKNIQYF
>TRBV11-2|TRBJ1-1|NA|many
TGTGCCAGCAGCCACAGGGAGAACACTGAAGCTTTCTTT
CASSHRENTEAFF
>TRBV6-1|TRBJ1-1|NA|many
TGTGCCAGCAGTCAAGCGAACACTGAAGCTTTCTTT
CASSQANTEAFF
>TRBV20-1|TRBJ2-1|NA|NA
TGCAGTGCTAGGAAGGGGAATGAGCAGTTCTTC
CSARKGNEQFF
>TRBV5-1|TRBJ1-6|TRBD1|many
TGCGCCAGCAGCCCGGACAGGGGAGGTTCACCCCTCCACTTT
CASSPDRGGSPLHF
>TRBV10-3|TRBJ2-6|TRBD2|few
TGTGCCATCAATCAGGGAGGGGACTCTGGGGCCAACGTCCTGACTTTC
CAINQGGDSGANVLTF
>TRBV28|TRBJ2-1|TRBD1|many
TGTGCCAGCAGTCCGTCCGGACAGGAGTTAGTCCACAATGAGCAGTTCTTC
CASSPSGQELVHNEQFF
>TRBV5-6|TRBJ2-7|TRBD2|NA
TGTGCCAGCAGCTTGGAGCGGGAGGGCTCCTACGAGCAGTACTTC
CASSLEREGSYEQYF
>TRBV3-1|TRBJ2-1|TRBD2|many
TGTGCCAGCAGCTACGGGACTAGCGGGAGCAATGAGCAGTTCTTC
CASSYGTSGSNEQFF
>TRBV6-1|TRBJ1-2|TRBD1|many
TGTGCCAGCAGCCCGGGACAGGGAGACTATGGCTACACCTTC
CASSPGQGDYGYTF
>TRBV28|TRBJ1-2|NA|many
TGTGCCAGCAGGCCGAGGGACGGAATTGAAGGCTACACCTTC
CASRPRDGIEGYTF
>TRBV2|TRBJ2-5|NA|many
TGTGCCAGCAGTGAAGCTCCCAGAGAGACCCAGTACTTC
CASSEAPRETQYF
>TRBV19|TRBJ2-3|TRBD2|few
TGTGCCAGTGGATCCTCGGCTAGCGGGAGTGCAGATACGCAGTATTTT
CASGSSASGSADTQYF
>TRBV5-1|TRBJ1-2|NA|many
TGCGCCAGCAGCGTAACAGGGCGGTATGGCTACACCTTC
CASSVTGRYGYTF